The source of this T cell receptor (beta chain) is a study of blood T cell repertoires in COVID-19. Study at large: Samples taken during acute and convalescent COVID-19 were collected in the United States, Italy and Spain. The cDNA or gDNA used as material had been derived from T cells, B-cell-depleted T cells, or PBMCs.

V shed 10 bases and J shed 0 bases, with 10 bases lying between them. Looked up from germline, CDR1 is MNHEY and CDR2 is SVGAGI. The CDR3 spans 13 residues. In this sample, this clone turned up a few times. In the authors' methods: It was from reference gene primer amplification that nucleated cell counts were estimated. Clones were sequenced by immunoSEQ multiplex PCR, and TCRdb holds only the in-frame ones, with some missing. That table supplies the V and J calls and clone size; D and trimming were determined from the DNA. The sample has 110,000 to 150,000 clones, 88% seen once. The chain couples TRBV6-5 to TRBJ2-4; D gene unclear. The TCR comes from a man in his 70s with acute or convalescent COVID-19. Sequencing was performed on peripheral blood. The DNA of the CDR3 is TGTGCCACCACAGTCCTAGCCAAAAACATTCAGTACTTC. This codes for CATTVLAKNIQYF.